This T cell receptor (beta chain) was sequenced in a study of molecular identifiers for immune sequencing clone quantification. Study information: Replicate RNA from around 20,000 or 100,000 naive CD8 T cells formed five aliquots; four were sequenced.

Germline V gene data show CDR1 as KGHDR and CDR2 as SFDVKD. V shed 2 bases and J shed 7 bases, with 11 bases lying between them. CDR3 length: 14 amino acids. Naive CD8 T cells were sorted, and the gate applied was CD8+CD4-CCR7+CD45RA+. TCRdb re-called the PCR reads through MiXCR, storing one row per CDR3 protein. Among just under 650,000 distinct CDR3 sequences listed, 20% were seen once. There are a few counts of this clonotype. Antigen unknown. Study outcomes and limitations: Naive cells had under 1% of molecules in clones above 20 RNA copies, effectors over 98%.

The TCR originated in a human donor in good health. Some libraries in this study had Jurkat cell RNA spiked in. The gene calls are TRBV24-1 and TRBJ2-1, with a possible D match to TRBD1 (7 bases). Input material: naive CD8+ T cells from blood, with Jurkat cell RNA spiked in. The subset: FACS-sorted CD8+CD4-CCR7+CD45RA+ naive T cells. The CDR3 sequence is CATSDSAGGNEQFF. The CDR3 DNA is TGTGCCACCAGTGATTCAGCAGGGGGGAATGAGCAGTTCTTC.